Shown below are 12 T cell receptor beta chains from a single sample sequenced in a study of blood T cells in healthy people across ages. Then a second PCR, running about 6 to 12 cycles, was carried out with a sample-barcoded 5' primer and a J-beta primer mix. TCRdb recomputed calls from the 5' RACE reads with MiXCR, one row per CDR3 protein. The sample contains 1 million or so distinct CDR3 sequences, around 27% of which appear only once. The data also belong to a second study, concerning T cells of mothers and their children.

The sequenced material came from blood. These receptors came from a girl aged 2-10 years in good health.

The CDR3 DNA sequence: TGCAGCTCCAAAAGACGGATTAGCACAGATACGCAGTATTTT. This encodes CSSKRRISTDTQYF. The chain is built from TRBV29-1 and TRBJ2-3; D is unresolved. Trimming pared 8 bases from V and 0 bases from J, leaving 15 bases between. The CDR3 consists of 14 residues. Germline CDR1 is SQVTM and CDR2 is ANQGSEA.

The table lists this clonotype with a few counts. Lacking the conserved final phenylalanine or tryptophan, this CDR3 likely reflects a read error. The chain links TRBV5-1 to TRBJ2-5; 13 bases match TRBD2. The closer fit of TRBJ2-7 to the DNA end suggests the J call may be wrong. The CDR3 spans 18 residues. CDR1 and CDR2 (germline): SGHRS, YFSETQ. The CDR3 loop is CASSSGTSGIRGSYEQYL. CDR3 nucleotide sequence: TGCGCCAGCAGCTCCGGGACTAGCGGGATAAGGGGCTCCTACGAGCAGTACCTC.

This clonotype was found a few times. The chain recombines TRBV7-9 with TRBJ2-7, with D perhaps TRBD1 or TRBD2 (5 bases each). The germline gives CDR1 SEHNR, CDR2 FQNEAQ (reference sequence). The CDR3 totals 13 residues. V was pared by 3 bases and J by 7 bases, with 13 bases between. In DNA form, the CDR3 reads TGTGCCAGCAGCTTTTCGACTTGGGGGGAGCAGTACTTC. Residues: CASSFSTWGEQYF. Combining the CDR3 with reference TRBV7-9 and TRBJ2-7 gives the whole variable domain DTGVSQNPRHKITKRGQNVTFRCDPISEHNRLYWYRQTLGQGPEFLTYFQNEAQLEKSRLLSDRFSAERPKGSFSTLEIQRTEQGDSAMYLCASSFSTWGEQYFGPGTRLTVT.

This clonotype was seen a few times. This chain links TRBV7-9 with TRBJ2-5; TRBD2 is a possible D gene (6 bases). The tail of the sequence fits TRBJ2-7 better, so the J call may be wrong. Germline assignment: CDR1 SEHNR and CDR2 FQNEAQ (reference sequence). CDR3 size: 15 residues. The CDR3 DNA reads as TGTGCCAGCACCAAAGACGGGGGATTCTACTACGAGCAGTACTTC. Translation gives CASTKDGGFYYEQYF.

This clonotype has only a few counts. The J gene is TRBJ2-1, the V gene TRBV6-5; D is undetermined. This CDR3 comprises 14 residues. Germline CDR1 is MNHEY and CDR2 is SVGAGI. The ends were cut back, 6 bases at V and 4 bases at J, with 13 bases in the middle. The CDR3 sequence is CASSLDRSYNEQFF. In nucleotides, the CDR3 is TGTGCCAGCAGCCTAGACCGGTCTTACAATGAGCAGTTCTTC.

This clonotype was detected a few times. The genes are TRBV18 and TRBJ2-1, with 7 bases lining up with TRBD1. Germline V lookup: CDR1 KGHSH, CDR2 LQKENI. Trimming at V came to 5 bases and at J to 7 bases, leaving 8 bases not matched to a gene. CDR3 length: 14 amino acids. CDR3 protein: CASSDLQGVNEQFF. The DNA of the CDR3 is TGTGCCAGCTCAGATCTTCAGGGGGTAAATGAGCAGTTCTTC.

This chain links TRBV12-3 or TRBV12-4 with TRBJ2-5; 10 bases align to TRBD1. The CDR3 has 16 amino acids. Losses at the gene ends were 5 bases for V and 1 base for J; bases not matched to a gene: 7. The CDR3 loop is CASSLGTGALQETQYF. DNA for the CDR3: TGTGCCAGCAGTCTCGGGACAGGGGCGCTCCAAGAGACCCAGTACTTC.

The chain carries TRBV6-1 and TRBJ2-7; 8 bases are a match to TRBD1. The CDR3 totals 14 residues. The V and J ends lost 5 bases and 5 bases, in that order; junction bases with no gene match: 8. Germline V CDR1 and CDR2: MNHNS, SASEGT. The CDR3 reads CASSTGTGRNEQYF. The CDR3 DNA reads as TGTGCCAGCAGTACCGGGACAGGCAGGAACGAGCAGTACTTC.

V gene TRBV20-1 combines with J gene TRBJ2-3, with 7 bases lining up with TRBD2. Trimming took 3 bases from V and 0 from J; bases not matched to a gene: 6. The CDR3 has 15 residues. Per germline, CDR1 DFQATT and CDR2 SNEGSKA (reference sequence). The CDR3 nucleotides are TGCAGTGCTAGTCGCGGGAGAGGTAGCACAGATACGCAGTATTTT. This sequence encodes CSASRGRGSTDTQYF.

This clonotype was detected a few times. The chain joins TRBV11-2 to TRBJ2-7; D gene ambiguous. Between the trimmed V and J ends, which lost 7 bases and 3 bases, there was a span of 7 bases. This CDR3 has 11 residues. Per germline, CDR1 SGHAT and CDR2 FQNNGV. DNA for the CDR3: TGTGCCAGCAAAAATCTCTACGAGCAGTACTTC. It is translated as CASKNLYEQYF.

The chain employs TRBV6-5 and TRBJ1-1, with D possibly TRBD1 on 5 matching bases. The CDR3 loop spans 13 amino acids. With 8 bases removed from V and 12 bases from J, the gap between germline ends came to 22 bases. Germline V CDR1 and CDR2: MNHEY, SVGAGI. CDR3 sequence: CASLRRGDIETFF. CDR3 bases: TGTGCCAGCCTGAGGAGGGGCGATATAGAAACTTTCTTT.

The chain links TRBV7-2 to TRBJ2-6, with a weak D call TRBD2 (6 bases). The germline gives CDR1 SGHTA, CDR2 FQGNSA. V lost 1 base and J lost 0, with 16 bases in between. The CDR3 is 19 amino acids. The CDR3 DNA reads TGTGCCAGCAGCTTAGAGGGCGGGGTCTTTGACTCTGGGGCCAACGTCCTGACTTTC. It yields the protein CASSLEGGVFDSGANVLTF.